This is a list of T cell receptor beta chains from one sample in a study of blood T cell repertoires in COVID-19. Repertoires were generated with immunoSEQ multiplex PCR, while TCRdb's copy carries only in-frame clones and drops some. The sample holds a few hundred thousand clones, roughly 89% seen once. Sequenced material: peripheral blood. The origin of the receptors is a woman in her twenties or thirties with COVID-19, enrolled during active disease. The conserved cysteine and the conserved F or W are not part of the CDR3 here. Only some rows state a clone size, as once, few, many or a class for expanded clones.

size: .; J: TRBJ2-1; V: TRBV4-1; length: 13; CDR3: ASSLTSGGEYEQF
size: once; J: TRBJ2-7; V: TRBV6-2/TRBV6-3; length: 10; CDR3: ASSYSAYEQY
size: .; J: TRBJ2-3; V: TRBV10-3; length: 16; CDR3: AISVGEWTSGGLDTQY
size: .; J: TRBJ2-5; V: TRBV10-2; length: 10; CDR3: ATQGAGETQY
size: few; J: TRBJ1-1; V: TRBV2; length: 14; CDR3: ASRDRVFSMNTEAF
size: .; J: TRBJ2-7; V: TRBV9; length: 12; CDR3: ASSVEVASYEQY
size: .; J: TRBJ2-7; V: TRBV4-3; length: 13; CDR3: ASSQALADAYEQY
size: .; J: TRBJ2-2; V: TRBV9; length: 15; CDR3: ASSRTSGGPNTGELF
size: .; J: TRBJ1-2; V: TRBV6-5; length: 12; CDR3: ASSNPSASYGYT
size: .; J: TRBJ2-7; V: TRBV15; length: 14; CDR3: ATSRGGLPEPYEQY
size: .; J: TRBJ2-5; V: TRBV27; length: 14; CDR3: ASSYTSGGAQETQY
size: .; J: TRBJ2-1; V: TRBV4-3; length: 12; CDR3: ASSPTTEYNEQF
size: .; J: TRBJ1-2; V: TRBV27; length: 13; CDR3: ASSLSGDIWGGYT
size: many; J: TRBJ2-3; V: TRBV4-2; length: 16; CDR3: ASSQVIAGGPSTDTQY
size: once; J: TRBJ1-2; V: TRBV3-1/TRBV3-2; length: 11; CDR3: ASSDRVMDGYT
size: .; J: TRBJ2-2; V: TRBV5-1; length: 12; CDR3: ASSYWTGGGELF
size: .; J: TRBJ2-2; V: TRBV19; length: 12; CDR3: AAQRRGFTGELF
size: .; J: TRBJ2-7; V: TRBV5-1; length: 13; CDR3: ASSFIGQSVMEQY
size: .; J: TRBJ1-2; V: TRBV7-9; length: 14; CDR3: ASSQTGQGAYYGYT
size: .; J: TRBJ1-2; V: TRBV10-3; length: 14; CDR3: AISESIQGAMGGYT
size: .; J: TRBJ2-2; V: TRBV5-1; length: 14; CDR3: ASSPTSGGVTGELF
size: .; J: TRBJ2-5; V: TRBV7-9; length: 11; CDR3: ASSSGLQETQY
size: .; J: TRBJ1-4; V: TRBV11-2; length: 13; CDR3: ASSSRIAGDEKLF
size: .; J: TRBJ2-1; V: TRBV27; length: 13; CDR3: ASIPGGAAYNEQF
size: .; J: TRBJ1-1; V: TRBV7-2; length: 13; CDR3: ASSLVTGGNTEAF
size: .; J: TRBJ1-2; V: TRBV6-5; length: 12; CDR3: ASSYSGQGYGYT
size: .; J: TRBJ1-1; V: TRBV19; length: 11; CDR3: ASNWPGGTEAF
size: .; J: TRBJ1-1; V: TRBV4-3; length: 13; CDR3: ASSQDAQENTEAF
size: few; J: TRBJ2-1; V: TRBV24-1; length: 17; CDR3: ATSDFYTRQGTIRNEQF
size: few; J: TRBJ2-2; V: TRBV6-5; length: 13; CDR3: ASRTGTVDTGELF
size: .; J: TRBJ2-3; V: TRBV28; length: 14; CDR3: ASSSPTSGGVDTQY
size: .; J: TRBJ2-7; V: TRBV6-2/TRBV6-3; length: 15; CDR3: ASSSPTIQGPQNEQY
size: .; J: TRBJ1-3; V: TRBV28; length: 13; CDR3: ASNSDRVRGNTIY
size: .; J: TRBJ1-4; V: TRBV7-9; length: 13; CDR3: ASSLKQGANEKLF
size: .; J: TRBJ2-2; V: TRBV6-5; length: 13; CDR3: ASGGLAENTGELF
size: .; J: TRBJ2-3; V: TRBV9; length: 13; CDR3: ASSVEGGSTDTQY
size: .; J: TRBJ1-6; V: TRBV5-1; length: 17; CDR3: ASSIQGQGASSYNSPLH
size: .; J: TRBJ1-5; V: TRBV2; length: 14; CDR3: ASRKTTGNPNQPQH
size: .; J: TRBJ1-5; V: TRBV10-3; length: 13; CDR3: AISEAGLDNQPQH
size: .; J: TRBJ1-2; V: TRBV10-3; length: 12; CDR3: AIRGQGANYGYT
size: .; J: TRBJ1-6; V: TRBV24-1; length: 13; CDR3: ATSDPGGANSPLH
size: few; J: TRBJ1-2; V: TRBV13; length: 13; CDR3: ASSLGQSINYGYT
size: .; J: TRBJ1-3; V: TRBV2; length: 10; CDR3: ARGGSGNTIY
size: few; J: TRBJ1-5; V: TRBV19; length: 14; CDR3: ASSILGGMGNQPQH
size: .; J: TRBJ1-5; V: TRBV19; length: 15; CDR3: ASNDVGAAYSNQPQH
size: .; J: TRBJ1-5; V: TRBV6-5; length: 12; CDR3: ASRDGGGNQPQH
size: .; J: TRBJ1-1; V: TRBV6-1; length: 12; CDR3: ASSDHRLNTEAF
size: .; J: TRBJ2-5; V: TRBV19; length: 11; CDR3: ASSIHRAETQY
size: .; J: TRBJ1-4; V: TRBV2; length: 11; CDR3: ASTQGLEEKLF
size: .; J: TRBJ1-3; V: TRBV6-5; length: 13; CDR3: ASSYSTGAGNTIY
size: few; J: TRBJ1-1; V: TRBV28; length: 12; CDR3: ASSPWQMNTEAF
size: .; J: TRBJ2-7; V: TRBV3-1/TRBV3-2; length: 14; CDR3: ASSQDIGSGAYEQY
size: .; J: TRBJ1-2; V: TRBV5-8; length: 11; CDR3: ASSLAGLYGYT
size: .; J: TRBJ2-5; V: TRBV3-1/TRBV3-2; length: 12; CDR3: ASWGLGTGETQY
size: .; J: TRBJ2-3; V: TRBV7-6; length: 13; CDR3: ASSSSGGDTDTQY